The clone carrying this T cell receptor beta chain occurred many times. TCRdb re-derived calls from the RT-PCR reads in MiXCR, one entry per CDR3 protein. This table has about 680,000 distinct CDR3 sequences, approximately 15% appearing once. The source material was memory CD4+ T cells from blood. This receptor was identified in a female donor in good health, serving as a healthy control.

The chain's CDR3 is CATGGSYGYTF. CDR3 coding DNA: TGTGCCACGGGGGGCAGCTATGGCTACACCTTC. The chain combines TRBV10-3 with TRBJ1-2, with D maybe TRBD1 (6 bases). Germline V gene sequence: CDR1 ENHRY, CDR2 SYGVKD. The CDR3 extends over 11 amino acids. Between the trimmed V and J ends, which lost 10 bases and 4 bases, there was a span of 10 bases.